This passage covers 28 T cell receptor beta chains from one sample sequenced in a study of blood T cells in healthy people across ages. It was with a sample-barcoded 5' primer and a J-beta primer mix that a second PCR of about 6 to 11 cycles was run. TCRdb reprocessed the 5' RACE reads via MiXCR and lists one record per CDR3 protein. This repertoire shows approximately 1,100,000 distinct CDR3 sequences, 40% to 50% found once; its top ten account for about 19%. The sequencing input was blood. These receptor sequences come from a woman in her sixties in good health.

In this sample, this clonotype turned up once. J is TRBJ2-1 and V is TRBV5-4, with D possibly being TRBD1 (6 bases). Trimming left V 0 bases short and J 5 bases short, with 12 bases between. Germline V CDR1 and CDR2: SGHNT, YYREEE (reference sequence). The CDR3 is 15 residues long. CDR3 nucleotide sequence: TGTGCCAGCAGCTTGGTGGCAGGGGCCCACAATGAGCAGTTCTTC. Amino acid sequence: CASSLVAGAHNEQFF.

The CDR3 coding sequence is TGTGCCAGCAGTGGCAGGGGGCGAGGGGGCCTGACCTACGAGCAGTACTTC. Translating gives CASSGRGRGGLTYEQYF. The rearrangement links TRBV6-1 to TRBJ2-7; TRBD1 matches at 8 bases. This CDR3 contains 17 residues. Germline V lookup: CDR1 MNHNS, CDR2 SASEGT. V gave up 4 bases and J gave up 2 bases; unmatched junction bases: 13.

This clonotype was counted only a few times. The chain links TRBV5-5 to TRBJ2-2; D is perhaps TRBD2 (7 bases). CDR1 and CDR2 from the germline V gene are SGHKS and YYEKEE (reference sequence). Trimming took 4 bases from V and 6 from J, leaving 22 bases between them. This CDR3 has 17 residues. CDR3 coding DNA: TGTGCCAGCAGCGCTGAGGTGGGGGCGGGAGAGGCCGGGGAGCTGTTTTTT. Its translation: CASSAEVGAGEAGELFF.

In this sample, this clonotype turned up a few times. This may be a read error, as it is one base from a much larger clone. This rearrangement joins TRBV20-1 to TRBJ2-5; possibly TRBD2 for D (5 bases). Looked up from germline, CDR1 is DFQATT and CDR2 is SNEGSKA (reference sequence). The CDR3 sequence is 11 residues long. V lost 5 bases and J lost 11, with 15 bases in between. CDR3 sequence (DNA): TGCAGTGCTGATAGGACTTGTGAGCAGTACTTC. Encoded protein: CSADRTCEQYF.

The chain couples TRBV20-1 to TRBJ2-3; TRBD1 might be the D (5 bases). The V end was cut by 2 bases, the J end by 6 bases, with 15 bases between. This CDR3 is 14 amino acids long. Germline V CDR1 and CDR2: DFQATT, SNEGSKA (reference sequence). The CDR3 DNA reads as TGCAGTGCTAGAACAGGTTATAAGACCGATACGCAGTATTTT. Its translation: CSARTGYKTDTQYF.

CDR3 in amino acids: CASSLGTGATYEQYF. The CDR3 DNA sequence: TGTGCCAGCAGCTTGGGCACGGGAGCCACCTACGAGCAGTACTTC. This chain connects TRBV7-3 to TRBJ2-7; possibly TRBD2 for D (6 bases). In germline, CDR1 is SGHTA, CDR2 FQGTGA. This CDR3 region has 15 residues. V shed 3 bases and J shed 2 bases, with 14 bases lying between them.

The rearrangement joins TRBV6-6 to TRBJ2-3; D not certain. The V gene lost 6 bases and the J gene lost 0 bases, with 7 bases spanning the gap. Germline V gene data show CDR1 as MNHNY and CDR2 as SVGAGI (reference sequence). The length of the CDR3 is 13 residues. CDR3 coding DNA: TGTGCCAGCAGGGTTACTAGCACAGATACGCAGTATTTT. Amino acids: CASRVTSTDTQYF.

The chain recombines TRBV11-2 with TRBJ2-1; 7 nucleotides align to TRBD2. CDR1 and CDR2 from the germline V gene are SGHAT and FQNNGV. This CDR3 spans 17 amino acids. J gave up 6 bases and V 1 base, and 12 bases lay outside the gene matches. In DNA, the CDR3 is TGTGCCAGCAGCTTAGTGGGGAGGGCTAGTCCGTCCAATGAGCAGTTCTTC. This sequence encodes CASSLVGRASPSNEQFF.

Notes on this clonotype: Being one base from a much bigger clone, this may be a read error. The V call is TRBV5-1, the J call TRBJ2-3; 10 bases map to TRBD2. This CDR3 comprises 15 residues. The V gene's germline CDR1 is SGHRS and CDR2 YFSETQ. In DNA form, the CDR3 reads TGCGTCAGCAGCTTGGGACTAGCGAGAACAGATACGCAGTATTTT. It encodes CVSSLGLARTDTQYF. The variable domain in full, completed from reference TRBV5-1 and TRBJ2-3, reads KAGVTQTPRYLIKTRGQQVTLSCSPISGHRSVSWYQQTPGQGLQFLFEYFSETQRNKGNFPGRFSGRQFSNSRSEMNVSTLELGDSALYLCVSSLGLARTDTQYFGPGTRLTVL.

There are a few counts of this clonotype. The J gene is TRBJ2-7, the V gene TRBV5-1; 10 nucleotides match TRBD2. Per the germline V gene, CDR1 is SGHRS and CDR2 is YFSETQ. The CDR3 runs 15 residues. V shed 5 bases, J shed 1 base, and the junction held 6 bases outside the gene matches. Written as DNA, the CDR3 is TGCGCCAGCAGTAGGGGACTAGCGAAGTCCTACGAGCAGTACTTC. This translates into CASSRGLAKSYEQYF.

This clonotype was seen a single time. The CDR3 protein is CASSARPGTSGPLSYNEQFF. In DNA, the CDR3 is TGTGCCAGCAGCGCCCGCCCCGGGACTAGCGGGCCGCTCTCCTACAATGAGCAGTTCTTC. This sequence joins TRBV13 and TRBJ2-1; 12 nucleotides align to TRBD2. V shed 5 bases and J 0 bases; nucleotides not matched to a gene: 14. The CDR3 is 20 amino acids. CDR1 and CDR2 from the germline V gene are PRHDT and FYEKMQ (reference sequence).

This rearrangement joins TRBV2 to TRBJ1-5; tentatively, D is TRBD1 (6 bases). V was pared by 0 bases and J by 4 bases, with 22 bases between. The CDR3 covers 19 residues. The V gene's germline CDR1 is SNHLY and CDR2 FYNNEI. This chain's CDR3 is CASSEAGPSWTVFNQPQHF. For the CDR3, the DNA is TGTGCCAGCAGTGAAGCGGGGCCGTCTTGGACAGTATTTAATCAGCCCCAGCATTTT.

In its sample, this clonotype was seen a few times. This rearrangement joins TRBV29-1 to TRBJ2-5; 7 bases map to TRBD2. V shed 3 bases, J shed 11 bases, and the junction held 12 bases outside the gene matches. The germline CDR1 and CDR2 sequences are SQVTM and ANQGSEA. The CDR3 spans 13 residues. CDR3 nucleotides: TGCAGCGTTGATTACGGGAGCGGGGATGAGCAGTACTTC. This sequence encodes CSVDYGSGDEQYF.

For this clonotype: A much larger clone differs by one base, so this may be a read error. The gene calls are TRBV10-3 and TRBJ2-5; 7 nucleotides agree with TRBD1. This CDR3 region has 18 residues. Germline V gene sequence: CDR1 ENHRY, CDR2 SYGVKD. The V and J ends lost 2 bases and 1 base, in that order; junction bases with no gene match: 13. CDR3 protein: CAISEPGGRGATQETQYF. DNA of the CDR3: TGTGCCATCAGTGAGCCAGGGGGTAGGGGAGCGACCCAAGAGACCCAGTACTTC.

The chain is built from TRBV20-1 and TRBJ2-7; 8 nucleotides line up with TRBD2. Losses at the gene ends were 0 bases for V and 6 bases for J; bases not matched to a gene: 4. The CDR3 covers 13 residues. Germline V gives CDR1 DFQATT, CDR2 SNEGSKA (reference sequence). CDR3 region: CSARDGRVFEQYF. In nucleotides, the CDR3 is TGCAGTGCTAGAGACGGGAGGGTCTTCGAGCAGTACTTC.

V usage is TRBV9 and J usage is TRBJ2-3; weak D call: TRBD2 (6 bases). Germline CDR1 is SGDLS and CDR2 is YYNGEE. The CDR3 covers 14 residues. Trimming took off 1 base at V and 5 bases at J, with 11 bases between the two ends. The CDR3 DNA is TGTGCCAGCAGCGTAAACCGGGAGCGAGATACGCAGTATTTT. Translated: CASSVNRERDTQYF. Supplemented by reference TRBV9 and TRBJ2-3, the full variable domain reads DSGVTQTPKHLITATGQRVTLRCSPRSGDLSVYWYQQSLDQGLQFLIQYYNGEERAKGNILERFSAQQFPDLHSELNLSSLELGDSALYFCASSVNRERDTQYFGPGTRLTVL.

The J gene is TRBJ2-7, the V gene TRBV6-5, with 15 bases identical to TRBD2. From germline, CDR1 is MNHEY and CDR2 SVGAGI. After removal of 5 bases from V and 9 bases from J, the junction contained 8 bases not matched to a gene. The CDR3 has 15 residues. The CDR3 loop is CASSPGLAGGPMQYF. In DNA, the CDR3 is TGTGCCAGCAGTCCAGGACTAGCGGGAGGGCCTATGCAGTACTTC.

The chain links TRBV7-9 to TRBJ2-3; 11 bases line up with TRBD1. Germline values: CDR1 SEHNR, CDR2 FQNEAQ (reference sequence). Trimming took 5 bases from V and 3 from J; bases not matched to a gene: 10. The CDR3 runs 17 residues. The CDR3 nucleotides read TGTGCCAGCAGCCTGAGAGCCGGGACAGGGGGGACAGATACGCAGTATTTT. Encoded protein: CASSLRAGTGGTDTQYF. Full variable domain (outside the CDR3, taken from reference TRBV7-9 and TRBJ2-3): DTGVSQNPRHKITKRGQNVTFRCDPISEHNRLYWYRQTLGQGPEFLTYFQNEAQLEKSRLLSDRFSAERPKGSFSTLEIQRTEQGDSAMYLCASSLRAGTGGTDTQYFGPGTRLTVL.

The V and J genes are TRBV10-2 and TRBJ2-5; TRBD2 matches at 10 bases. The closer fit of TRBJ2-7 to the DNA end suggests the J call may be wrong. This CDR3 has 13 amino acids. Germline CDR1 reads WSHSY; CDR2 reads SAAADI. In DNA form, the CDR3 reads TGCGCCAGCAGACTAGCGGGATTCAACGAGCAGTACTTC. Protein product: CASRLAGFNEQYF.

Only a few counts were recorded for this clonotype. The chain has TRBV4-1 and TRBJ2-7; tentatively, D is TRBD1 (6 bases). Germline lookup yields CDR1 MGHRA and CDR2 YSYEKL. V gave up 0 bases and J gave up 2 bases, with 17 bases separating them. This CDR3 is built from 17 residues. CDR3 bases: TGCGCCAGCAGCCAAGATCTAAGGACAGCGTTCACCTACGAGCAGTACTTC. It encodes CASSQDLRTAFTYEQYF.

As concerns this clonotype: Its ends do not fully match the called genes, so a read error is possible. V usage is TRBV28 and J usage is TRBJ1-2; D uncertain. There are 14 residues in the CDR3. Germline lookup yields CDR1 MDHEN and CDR2 SYDVKM. The CDR3 region is CASSLRAGGRGYTF. CDR3 DNA: TGTGCCAGTAGTTTAAGGGCCGGTGGGCGAGGCTACACCTTC.

This clonotype was seen a few times. V is TRBV12-3 or TRBV12-4 and J is TRBJ2-5; 9 bases agree with TRBD2. The CDR3 runs to 17 residues. The V and J ends lost 4 bases and 2 bases, in that order; junction bases with no gene match: 11. CDR3 in DNA: TGTGCCAGCAGTTCAGAACCGGGACTAGCACCTCAAGAGACCCAGTACTTC. Amino acid sequence: CASSSEPGLAPQETQYF.

A remark on this clonotype: A much larger clone sits a single nucleotide away, making a read error possible. The genes are TRBV9 and TRBJ2-3, with D perhaps matching TRBD2 (7 bases). The CDR3 totals 12 residues. The germline CDR1 and CDR2 sequences are SGDLS and YYNGEE. The CDR3 DNA reads TGTGCCAGCGGGGGGGACACAGATACGCGGTATTTT. Translating it yields CASGGDTDTRYF.

This clonotype was found a few times. The rearrangement joins TRBV11-1 to TRBJ1-2, with 8 bases aligning to TRBD1. V lost 6 bases to trimming and J lost 6 bases; unmatched junction nucleotides: 3. The CDR3 is made up of 12 amino acids. Germline V CDR1 and CDR2: SGHAT, FQDESV (reference sequence). CDR3 amino acids: CASSTGGNGYTF. The CDR3 DNA reads TGTGCCAGCAGTACAGGGGGAAATGGCTACACCTTC.

The V call is TRBV20-1, the J call TRBJ2-3, with 16 bases aligning to TRBD2. CDR1 and CDR2 (germline): DFQATT, SNEGSKA (reference sequence). The CDR3 is 17 amino acids. The J segment lost 5 bases and the V segment lost 5 bases, leaving 10 bases of the junction unmatched. CDR3 bases: TGCAGTGCTTCGCCGGGACTAGCGGGAGGGCCAAAAGATACGCAGTATTTT. It codes for CSASPGLAGGPKDTQYF.

This clonotype has a count of ten or more. The chain employs TRBV5-6 and TRBJ1-6, with TRBD1 as a possible D gene (5 bases). Germline V CDR1 and CDR2: SGHDT, YYEEEE. This CDR3 has 14 residues. Trimming removed 4 bases from V and 5 bases from J, with 10 bases in between. The CDR3 region is CASSEGRNNSPLHF. CDR3 nucleotide sequence: TGTGCCAGCAGCGAGGGACGGAATAATTCACCCCTCCACTTT.

Here the CDR3 reads CASSRTLNTNYGYTF. CDR3 coding DNA: TGTGCCAGCAGCCGGACTCTCAACACTAACTATGGCTACACCTTC. The V and J genes are TRBV27 and TRBJ1-2; D gene ambiguous. Germline CDR1 is MNHEY and CDR2 is SMNVEV (reference sequence). V was cut by 6 bases and J by 0 bases, with 14 bases left in between. This CDR3 spans 15 amino acids.

With regard to this clonotype: A much larger clonotype is one base distant, so this may be a read error. In DNA, the CDR3 is TGTGCCAGCAGCTTCGAGTTCCAAGAGACCCAGTACTTC. This codes for CASSFEFQETQYF. This chain connects TRBV7-2 to TRBJ2-5; D is uncertain. V was cut by 3 bases and J by 1 base, with 6 bases left in between. The CDR3 loop spans 13 amino acids. Germline values: CDR1 SGHTA, CDR2 FQGNSA. Full variable domain (outside the CDR3, taken from reference TRBV7-2 and TRBJ2-5): GAGVSQSPSNKVTEKGKDVELRCDPISGHTALYWYRQSLGQGLEFLIYFQGNSAPDKSGLPSDRFSAERTGGSVSTLTIQRTQQEDSAVYLCASSFEFQETQYFGPGTRLLVL.